This TCR beta chain was captured by sequencing in a study of regulatory T cells in long-lasting Graves disease. This clonotype was observed many times. Antigen: not known. Stated time point: newly diagnosed GD, antithyroid drugs for less than 3 months. There was RNA extracted from PBMCs, and the TCR library was made from it. Germline loops: CDR1 MNHEY, CDR2 SMNVEV (reference sequence). The V and J ends lost 2 bases and 7 bases, in that order; junction bases with no gene match: 8. This CDR3 has 15 residues. Study results and caveats: A reduction in accuracy may have resulted from the small sample size.

Investigators prepared the TCR beta libraries by applying iRepertoire HTBI primers and Arm-PCR of CDR3 regions. Via MiXCR, TCRdb re-called the multiplex PCR reads, giving one row per CDR3 protein. The profile covers a few hundred thousand distinct CDR3 sequences, with less than 15% appearing a single time and roughly a tenth taken by the ten largest. The data also belong to a second study, concerning T cells in Graves' hyperthyroidism and ophthalmopathy.

This chain uses TRBV27 with TRBJ2-7; 10 bases are shared with TRBD2. Here the sequenced sample was peripheral blood mononuclear cells (PBMCs), taken at new diagnosis, from a patient treated with antithyroid drugs. This TCR was sampled from a man aged 30 to 39 with Graves disease. The CDR3 spells CASSLEGLAGAEQYF. As DNA, the CDR3 is TGTGCCAGCAGTTTAGAAGGGCTAGCGGGAGCTGAGCAGTACTTC.